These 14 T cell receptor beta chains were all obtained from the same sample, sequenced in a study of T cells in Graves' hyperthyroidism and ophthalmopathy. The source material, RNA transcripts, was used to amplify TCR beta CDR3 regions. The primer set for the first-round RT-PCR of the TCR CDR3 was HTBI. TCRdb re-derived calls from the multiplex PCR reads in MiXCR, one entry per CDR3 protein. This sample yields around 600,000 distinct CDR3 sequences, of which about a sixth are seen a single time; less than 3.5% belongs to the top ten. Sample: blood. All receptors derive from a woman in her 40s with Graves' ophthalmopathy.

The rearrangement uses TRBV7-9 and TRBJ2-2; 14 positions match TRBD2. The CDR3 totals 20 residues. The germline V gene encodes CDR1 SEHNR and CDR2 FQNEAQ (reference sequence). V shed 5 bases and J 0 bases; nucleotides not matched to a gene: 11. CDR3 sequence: CASSPSPGTSGRANTGELFF. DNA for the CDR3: TGTGCCAGCAGCCCAAGCCCCGGGACTAGCGGGAGAGCGAACACCGGGGAGCTGTTTTTT.

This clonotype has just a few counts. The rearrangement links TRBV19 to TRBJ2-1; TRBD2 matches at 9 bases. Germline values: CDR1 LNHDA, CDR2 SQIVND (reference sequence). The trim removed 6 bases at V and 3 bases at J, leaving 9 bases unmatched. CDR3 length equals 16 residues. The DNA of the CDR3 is TGTGCCAGTAGCCTAAGTAGCGGGGGATTCTACAATGAGCAGTTCTTC. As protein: CASSLSSGGFYNEQFF.

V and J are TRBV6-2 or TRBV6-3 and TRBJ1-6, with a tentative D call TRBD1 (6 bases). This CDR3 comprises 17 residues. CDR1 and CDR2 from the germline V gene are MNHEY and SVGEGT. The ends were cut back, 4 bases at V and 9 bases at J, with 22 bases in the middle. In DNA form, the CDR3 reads TGTGCCAGCAGTTTAACAGGGCCCATAAGAGTGCGTTCACCCCTCCACTTT. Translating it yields CASSLTGPIRVRSPLHF.

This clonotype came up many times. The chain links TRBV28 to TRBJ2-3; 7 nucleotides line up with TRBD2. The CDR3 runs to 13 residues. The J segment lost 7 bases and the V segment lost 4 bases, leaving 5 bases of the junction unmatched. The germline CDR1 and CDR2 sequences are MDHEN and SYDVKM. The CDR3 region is CASSYREVHTQYF. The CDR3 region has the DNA TGTGCCAGCAGTTACCGGGAGGTCCATACGCAGTATTTT.

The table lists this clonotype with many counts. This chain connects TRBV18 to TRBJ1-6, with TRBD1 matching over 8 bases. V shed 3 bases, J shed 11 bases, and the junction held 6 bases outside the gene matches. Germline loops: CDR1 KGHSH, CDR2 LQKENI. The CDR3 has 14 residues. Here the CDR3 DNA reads TGTGCCAGCTCACCCCAAGACAGGGGAGCACCCCTCCACTTT. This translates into CASSPQDRGAPLHF.

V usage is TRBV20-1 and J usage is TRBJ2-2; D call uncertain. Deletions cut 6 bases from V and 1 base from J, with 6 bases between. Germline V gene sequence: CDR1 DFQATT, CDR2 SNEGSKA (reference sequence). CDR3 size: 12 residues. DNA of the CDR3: TGCAGTGCAATTCAGAACACCGGGGAGCTGTTTTTT. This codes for CSAIQNTGELFF.

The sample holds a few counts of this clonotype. CDR3 amino acids: CASSFSTGAGEQYF. In DNA form, the CDR3 reads TGTGCCAGCAGTTTCAGTACAGGGGCGGGCGAGCAGTACTTC. The rearrangement joins TRBV3-1 to TRBJ2-7; 7 nucleotides align to TRBD1. CDR1 is LGHDT and CDR2 is YNNKEL in the germline V gene (reference sequence). The CDR3 consists of 14 residues. V lost 6 bases and J lost 6; bases outside the gene matches: 11.

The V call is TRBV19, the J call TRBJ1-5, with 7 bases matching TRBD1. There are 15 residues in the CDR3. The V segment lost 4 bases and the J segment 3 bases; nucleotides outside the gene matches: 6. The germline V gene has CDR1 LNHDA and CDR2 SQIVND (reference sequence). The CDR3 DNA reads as TGTGCCAGTAGTACCACGGGACAGAACAATCAGCCCCAGCATTTT. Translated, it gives CASSTTGQNNQPQHF.

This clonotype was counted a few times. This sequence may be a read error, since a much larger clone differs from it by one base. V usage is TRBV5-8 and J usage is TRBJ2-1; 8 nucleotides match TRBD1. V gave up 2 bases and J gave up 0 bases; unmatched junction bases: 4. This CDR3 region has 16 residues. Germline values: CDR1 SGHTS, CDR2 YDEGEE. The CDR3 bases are TGTGCCAGCAGCTTATGGACAGGGCCCTCCTACAATGAGCAGTTCTTC. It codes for CASSLWTGPSYNEQFF. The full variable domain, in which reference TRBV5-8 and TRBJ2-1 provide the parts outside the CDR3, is EAGVTQSPTHLIKTRGQQATLRCSPISGHTSVYWYQQALGLGLQFLLWYDEGEERNRGNFPPRFSGRQFPNYSSELNVNALELEDSALYLCASSLWTGPSYNEQFFGPGTRLTVL.

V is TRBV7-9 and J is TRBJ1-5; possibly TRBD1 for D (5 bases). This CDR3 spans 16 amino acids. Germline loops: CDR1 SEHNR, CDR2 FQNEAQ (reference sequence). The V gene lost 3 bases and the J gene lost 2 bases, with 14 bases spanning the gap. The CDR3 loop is CASSFDKGGGNQPQHF. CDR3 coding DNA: TGTGCCAGCAGCTTTGATAAGGGAGGGGGCAATCAGCCCCAGCATTTT.

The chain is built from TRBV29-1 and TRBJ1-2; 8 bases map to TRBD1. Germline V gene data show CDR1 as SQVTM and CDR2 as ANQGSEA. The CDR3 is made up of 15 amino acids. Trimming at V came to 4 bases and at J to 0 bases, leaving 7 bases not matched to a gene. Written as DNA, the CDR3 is TGCAGCGTTGCAGGGGGCGAATGGGCTAACTATGGCTACACCTTC. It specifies CSVAGGEWANYGYTF.

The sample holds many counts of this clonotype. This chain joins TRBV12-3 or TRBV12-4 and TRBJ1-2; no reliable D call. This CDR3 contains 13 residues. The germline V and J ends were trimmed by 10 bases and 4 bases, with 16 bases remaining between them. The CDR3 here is CANSGLRTYGYTF. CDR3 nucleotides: TGTGCCAACAGCGGGTTGAGGACCTATGGCTACACCTTC.

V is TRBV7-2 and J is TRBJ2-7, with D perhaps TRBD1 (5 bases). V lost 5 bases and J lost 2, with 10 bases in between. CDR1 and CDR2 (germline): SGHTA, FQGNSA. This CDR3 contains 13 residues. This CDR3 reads CASSIQTAYEQYF. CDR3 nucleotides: TGTGCCAGCAGCATTCAGACAGCCTACGAGCAGTACTTC.

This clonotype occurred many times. The CDR3 coding sequence is TGCAGTGCTACCATCCCCGGGACTAGCGCGGGCTACGAGCAGTACTTC. Its protein is CSATIPGTSAGYEQYF. This chain connects TRBV20-1 to TRBJ2-7; 10 nucleotides line up with TRBD2. The CDR3 has 16 amino acids. Germline-derived CDR1 and CDR2 are DFQATT and SNEGSKA (reference sequence). J lost 3 bases, V lost 4 bases, and 12 bases had no gene match.